This T cell receptor beta chain was recorded in a study of regulatory T cells in long-lasting Graves disease. This clonotype was detected many times. Its antigen is unknown. Relying on iRepertoire HTBI primers and Arm-PCR of CDR3 regions, the team built TCR beta libraries. Via MiXCR, TCRdb re-called the multiplex PCR reads, giving one row per CDR3 protein. The table lists 650,000 to 700,000 distinct CDR3 sequences, 25% to 35% of them singletons, with roughly 46% in the top ten. Time point denoted: persistent/refractory GD, antithyroid drugs over 5 years with positive TRAb. Isolated PBMC RNA provided the starting material for the TCR library. V dropped 6 bases and J dropped 7 bases, with 12 bases sitting between them. Germline V gene data show CDR1 as SGHAT and CDR2 as FQNNGV. The CDR3 consists of 12 residues. Study-wide points: The study found TRBV28, TRBJ1-2 and TRBJ2-5 favored in persistent disease.

This receptor was identified in a female donor with Graves disease. Sample: peripheral blood mononuclear cells (PBMCs), taken when the disease was refractory, from a patient treated with antithyroid drugs. This chain links TRBV11-2 with TRBJ2-5; D not certain. CDR3 amino acids: CASSSGTWTQYF. The DNA of the CDR3 is TGTGCCAGCAGTTCGGGTACCTGGACCCAGTACTTC.